This T cell receptor (beta chain) was captured by sequencing in a study of CD8+ T cells in alopecia areata. The overall study: Those patients who were treated received oral tofacitinib, which was given at 5 to 10 mg twice daily for moderate-to-severe alopecia areata.

Reverse transcription of extracted RNA yielded cDNA, which provided the sequencing template. The assay was immunoSEQ multiplex PCR, and TCRdb's table has in-frame clones only and misses some. The sample contains about 210,000 clones, less than 50% of which appear only once. This clone has only a few counts. The antigen is not known. Treatment here: oral pan-JAK inhibitor, 5-10 mg twice daily. Trimming left V 4 bases short and J 4 bases short, with 12 bases between. Germline V gene sequence: CDR1 SGHRS, CDR2 YFSETQ. The CDR3 is 14 amino acids. Notes on the study in general: Tofacitinib significantly reduced both scalp clonality and expanded CD8+ clones among the top 100. How baseline CD8+ expansion relates to response remains uncertain (there was one nonresponder).

The receptor was isolated from a human donor with alopecia areata. The specimen was CD4+ T cells sorted from blood, collected around week 37, from a patient treated with tofacitinib. V and J are TRBV5-1 and TRBJ2-1; D might be TRBD2 (6 bases). DNA of the CDR3: TGCGCCAGCAGCCCGGGGGTCGAGTACAATGAGCAGTTCTTC. It specifies CASSPGVEYNEQFF.